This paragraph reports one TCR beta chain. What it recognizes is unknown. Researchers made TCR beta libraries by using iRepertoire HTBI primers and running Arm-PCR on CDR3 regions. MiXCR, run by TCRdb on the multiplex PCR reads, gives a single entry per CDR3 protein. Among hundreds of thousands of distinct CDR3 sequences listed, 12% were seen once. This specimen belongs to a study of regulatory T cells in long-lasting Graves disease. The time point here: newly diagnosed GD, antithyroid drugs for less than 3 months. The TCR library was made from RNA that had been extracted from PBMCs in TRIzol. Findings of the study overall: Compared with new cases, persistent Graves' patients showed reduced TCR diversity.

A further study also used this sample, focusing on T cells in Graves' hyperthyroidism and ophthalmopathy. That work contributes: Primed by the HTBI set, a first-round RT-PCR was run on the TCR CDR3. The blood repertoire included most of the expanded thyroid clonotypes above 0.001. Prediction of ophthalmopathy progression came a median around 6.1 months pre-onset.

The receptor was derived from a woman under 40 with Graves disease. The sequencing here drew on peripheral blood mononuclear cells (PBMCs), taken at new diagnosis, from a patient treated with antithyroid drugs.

CDR3 protein: CASSDSRSSGIQETQYF. CDR3 bases: TGTGCCAGCAGCGATTCTCGGTCTAGCGGGATCCAAGAGACCCAGTACTTC. The V gene is TRBV13, the J gene TRBJ2-5; 9 positions match TRBD2. This CDR3 has 17 residues. Trimming at V came to 5 bases and at J to 1 base, leaving 11 bases not matched to a gene. Germline values: CDR1 PRHDT, CDR2 FYEKMQ (reference sequence).